What follows are 8 T cell receptor beta chains derived from one specimen sequenced in a study of T cells in women clearing cervical HPV infection. Sequencing was performed with immunoSEQ multiplex PCR; in TCRdb, only in-frame clones are kept and a portion is missing. This sample contains about 40,000 clones. The sequenced sample consisted of blood buffy coat. Receptors originate from a woman between 18 and 75 years old with a cervical HPV16 infection that either progressed to CIN3+ or cleared (not recorded which).

With regard to this clone: The read ends 3 residues shy of where the CDR3 ends; the end is completed using the germline J gene. The J gene is TRBJ2-3, the V gene TRBV6-2 or TRBV6-3, with D perhaps given as TRBD1 or TRBD2 (5 bases each). The CDR3 has 14 amino acids. Germline assignment: CDR1 MNHEY and CDR2 SVGEGT. The CDR3 DNA, read in part, is TGTGCCAGCAGCTACGGGGCTGGCGATCAGCCG. Its protein product is CASSYGAGDQP. The entire CDR3 sequence reads CASSYGAGDQPQYF.

Of note for this clone: With the read ending 3 residues before the CDR3 end, the germline J gene is used to fill in that end. This chain links TRBV19 with TRBJ2-3; 13 positions agree with TRBD2. Trimming removed 5 bases from V and 4 bases from J; junction bases left unmatched: 6. The germline CDR1 and CDR2 sequences are LNHDA and SQIVND (reference sequence). CDR3 length: 16 residues. CDR3 in amino acids: CASSPRLAGGADTQYF. The DNA read from the CDR3 is TGTGCCAGTAGTCCTAGACTAGCGGGAGGCGCAGATACG.

On this clone itself: The sequenced fragment ends 3 residues before the CDR3 boundary, so the rest is inferred from the germline J gene. This rearrangement joins TRBV10-3 to TRBJ2-1, with 7 nucleotides matching TRBD2. V shed 2 bases and J 5 bases; nucleotides not matched to a gene: 6. Germline V CDR1 and CDR2: ENHRY, SYGVKD. The CDR3 extends over 15 amino acids. The CDR3 bases that were read are TGTGCCATCAGTGAGGGCCTAGCGGTTAACAATGAG. It is translated as CAISEGLAVNNE. The full CDR3 sequence reads CAISEGLAVNNEQFF.

Note on this clone: From the germline J gene comes the end of the CDR3, since the read stops 3 residues before it. The chain recombines TRBV4-1 with TRBJ2-3; D might be TRBD2 (6 bases). Trimming removed 4 bases from V and 1 base from J, with 15 bases in between. This CDR3 region has 16 residues. CDR1 is MGHRA and CDR2 is YSYEKL in the germline V gene. This CDR3 reads CASSRSSASGTDTQYF. Partial CDR3 DNA: TGCGCCAGCAGCCGCTCGTCGGCTAGCGGCACAGATACG.

Details on this clone: The missing CDR3 end, 3 residues past where the read stops, is filled in from the germline J gene. The chain couples TRBV20-1 to TRBJ2-1, with 9 bases identical to TRBD2. Per germline, CDR1 DFQATT and CDR2 SNEGSKA (reference sequence). Unmatched junction bases numbered 9, after V lost 6 bases and J lost 6 bases. The CDR3 consists of 14 residues. CDR3 sequence: CSANLAGNSNEQFF. The CDR3 bases that were read are TGCAGTGCGAATCTAGCGGGGAACTCCAATGAG.

As concerns this clone: The sequenced fragment ends 3 residues before the CDR3 boundary, so the rest is inferred from the germline J gene. The rearrangement joins TRBV14 to TRBJ2-7; no reliable D call. This CDR3 region has 12 residues. Per the germline V gene, CDR1 is SGHDN and CDR2 is FVKESK. The germline V and J ends were trimmed by 1 base and 4 bases, with 5 bases remaining between them. CDR3 in amino acids: CASSQVPYEQYF. The CDR3 bases that were read are TGTGCCAGCAGCCAAGTCCCATACGAG. The entire variable domain, with the rest obtained from reference TRBV14 and TRBJ2-7, is as follows: EAGVTQFPSHSVIEKGQTVTLRCDPISGHDNLYWYRRVMGKEIKFLLHFVKESKQDESGMPNNRFLAERTGGTYSTLKVQPAELEDSGVYFCASSQVPYEQYFGPGTRLTVT.

Notes on this clone: The CDR3 extends 3 residues past the end of the read, so its final part is completed from the germline J gene. The V gene is TRBV20-1, the J gene TRBJ2-2; 11 positions agree with TRBD2. Germline CDR1 DFQATT, CDR2 SNEGSKA (reference sequence). There are 16 residues in the CDR3. Germline trimming cut 0 bases from V and 2 bases from J; bases unmatched to any gene: 2. This CDR3 is CSARDLAGGNTGELFF. Incomplete CDR3 DNA: TGCAGTGCTAGAGATCTAGCGGGGGGTAACACCGGGGAG.

Points on this clone: The DNA ends 3 residues before the CDR3 does, and the rest of the CDR3 is filled in from the germline J gene. V is TRBV6-1 and J is TRBJ1-5, with 10 bases that match TRBD1. Germline trimming cut 0 bases from V and 5 bases from J; bases unmatched to any gene: 1. Germline CDR1 reads MNHNS; CDR2 reads SASEGT. This CDR3 contains 15 residues. This CDR3 reads CASSEAGTGDQPQHF. Incomplete CDR3 DNA: TGTGCCAGCAGTGAAGCGGGGACAGGGGATCAGCCC.